A selection of T cell receptor beta chains follows, all from one sample in a study of human T cells and chemical hapten exposure. TCRdb itself ran the RACE reads through MiXCR, one entry per CDR3 protein. In the table there are roughly 180,000 distinct CDR3 sequences, about 22% of which are singletons. Sequenced here: whole blood, sampled in connection with sensitization to the hapten diphenylcyclopropenone (DPC). Receptors originate from a woman in her fifties or sixties with alopecia areata. Some clones in this sample may be carry-over from other donors' samples. Each CDR3 is given without its conserved first and last residue. For some rows the clone size is stated as once, few or many, or as a class when expanded; others skip it.

clone size	V gene	J gene	CDR3 protein
once	TRBV20-1	TRBJ2-1	SAGDRGNEQF
few	TRBV5-1	TRBJ2-1	ASSLVSRQNNEQF
.	TRBV7-2	TRBJ2-7	ASSPFGLAGVHEQY
few	TRBV15	TRBJ1-2	ATSRSGQGAYGYT
.	TRBV27	TRBJ2-1	ASSSPLAAQF
.	TRBV10-3	TRBJ1-2	AISDGVRGNYGYT
.	TRBV24-1	TRBJ2-1	ATSSAKREDNNEQF
.	TRBV7-6	TRBJ2-3	ASSLALGLAGGPRDTQY
many	TRBV24-1	TRBJ2-2	ATSDWEPTGELF
few	TRBV19	TRBJ1-1	ASSNRDSVFTEAF